This T cell receptor beta chain originates from a study of blood T cell repertoires in COVID-19. The overall study: Acute-phase and convalescent COVID-19 samples originated in the United States, Italy and Spain.

Looked up from germline, CDR1 is SGHRS and CDR2 is YFSETQ. CDR3 length: 18 amino acids. V shed 2 bases and J 2 bases; nucleotides not matched to a gene: 8. Per the original data handling: Nucleated cell counts were estimated from reference gene primer amplification. The repertoire was sequenced with immunoSEQ multiplex PCR; TCRdb's copy has only in-frame clones and lacks some. Clonal size and the V and J genes are those of that table, whereas D and trimming came from the DNA. The table includes 200,000 or so clones, just under 85% detected once. This clonotype was sampled from a human donor with acute or convalescent COVID-19. The donor label of this sample is uncertain. The sequencing sample was made of peripheral blood. The chain links TRBV5-1 to TRBJ2-6; 9 bases are a match to TRBD1. For the CDR3, the DNA is TGCGCCAGCAGCTTAGGTGGGACAGGGCTCACTGGGGCCAACGTCCTGACTTTC. Translating gives CASSLGGTGLTGANVLTF. The variable domain in full, with the rest retrieved from reference TRBV5-1 and TRBJ2-6, is KAGVTQTPRYLIKTRGQQVTLSCSPISGHRSVSWYQQTPGQGLQFLFEYFSETQRNKGNFPGRFSGRQFSNSRSEMNVSTLELGDSALYLCASSLGGTGLTGANVLTFGAGSRLTVL.